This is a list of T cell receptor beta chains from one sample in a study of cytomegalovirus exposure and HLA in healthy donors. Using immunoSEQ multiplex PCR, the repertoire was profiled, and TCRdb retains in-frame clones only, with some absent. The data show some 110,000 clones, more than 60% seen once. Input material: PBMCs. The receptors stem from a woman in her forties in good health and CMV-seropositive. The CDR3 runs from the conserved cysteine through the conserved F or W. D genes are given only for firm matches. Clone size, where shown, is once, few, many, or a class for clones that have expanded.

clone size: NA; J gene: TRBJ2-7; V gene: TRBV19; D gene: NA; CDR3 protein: CASSISRSLSYEQYF; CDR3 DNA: TGTGCCAGTAGTATTAGCCGCAGCCTCTCCTACGAGCAGTACTTC
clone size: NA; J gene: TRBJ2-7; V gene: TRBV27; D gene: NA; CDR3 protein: CASSRSLSFEQYF; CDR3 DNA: TGTGCCAGCAGCCGTTCCCTCTCGTTCGAGCAGTACTTC
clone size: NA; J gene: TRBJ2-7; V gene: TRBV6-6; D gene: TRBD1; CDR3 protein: CASSYLQGIYEQYF; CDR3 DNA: TGTGCCAGCAGTTACCTACAGGGGATTTACGAGCAGTACTTC
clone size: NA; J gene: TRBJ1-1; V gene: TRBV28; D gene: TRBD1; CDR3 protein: CASSLGIWTGKNTEAFF; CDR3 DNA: TGTGCCAGCAGTTTGGGAATCTGGACAGGGAAGAACACTGAAGCTTTCTTT
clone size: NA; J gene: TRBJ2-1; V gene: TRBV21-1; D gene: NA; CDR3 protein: CASSNSSGGTHNEQFF; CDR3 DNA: TGTGCCAGCAGCAACTCTAGCGGGGGGACACACAATGAGCAGTTCTTC
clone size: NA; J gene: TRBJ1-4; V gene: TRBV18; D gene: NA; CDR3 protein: CASSPPSGRYNEKLFF; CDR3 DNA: TGTGCCAGCTCACCACCTTCGGGTAGATATAATGAAAAACTGTTTTTT
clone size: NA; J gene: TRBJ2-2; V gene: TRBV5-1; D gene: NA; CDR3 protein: CASSLGTIHTGELFF; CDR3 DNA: TGCGCCAGCAGCTTGGGAACTATTCACACCGGGGAGCTGTTTTTT
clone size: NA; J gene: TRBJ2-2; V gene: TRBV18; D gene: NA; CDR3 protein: CASSPLGLDTGELFF; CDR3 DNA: TGTGCCAGCTCACCACTGGGGCTGGACACCGGGGAGCTGTTTTTT
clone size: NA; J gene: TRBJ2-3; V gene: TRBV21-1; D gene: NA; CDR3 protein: CASSNPCPGITDTQYF; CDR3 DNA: TGTGCCAGCAGCAACCCTTGCCCCGGGATAACAGATACGCAGTATTTT
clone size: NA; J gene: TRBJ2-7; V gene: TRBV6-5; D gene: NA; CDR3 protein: CASSRDANQGGEQYF; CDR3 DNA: TGTGCCAGCAGTCGCGACGCGAATCAGGGTGGCGAGCAGTACTTC
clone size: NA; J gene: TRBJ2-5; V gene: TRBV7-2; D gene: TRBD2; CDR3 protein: CASSLGLAGVETQYF; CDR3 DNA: TGTGCCAGCAGCTTAGGGCTAGCGGGGGTGGAGACCCAGTACTTC
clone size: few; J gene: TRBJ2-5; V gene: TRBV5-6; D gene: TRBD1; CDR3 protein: CASSPGTGGETQYF; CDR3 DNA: TGTGCCAGCAGCCCGGGGACAGGGGGAGAGACCCAGTACTTC
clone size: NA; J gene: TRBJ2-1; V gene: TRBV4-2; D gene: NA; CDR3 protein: CASSRGGIYNEQFF; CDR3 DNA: TGTGCCAGCAGCCGGGGCGGGATCTACAATGAGCAGTTCTTC
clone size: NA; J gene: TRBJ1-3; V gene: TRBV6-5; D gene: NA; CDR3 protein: CASSYGGNTIYF; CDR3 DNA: TGTGCCAGCAGTTACGGCGGAAACACCATATATTTT
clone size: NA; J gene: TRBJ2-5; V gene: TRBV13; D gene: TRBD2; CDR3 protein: CASSLGLGGGKETQYF; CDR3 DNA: TGTGCCAGCAGCTTAGGTCTCGGCGGGGGAAAAGAGACCCAGTACTTC
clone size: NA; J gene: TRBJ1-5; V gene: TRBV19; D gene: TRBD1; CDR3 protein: CASSRSWGQGNNQPQHF; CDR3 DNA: TGTGCCAGTAGCCGTTCTTGGGGACAGGGAAATAATCAGCCCCAGCATTTT
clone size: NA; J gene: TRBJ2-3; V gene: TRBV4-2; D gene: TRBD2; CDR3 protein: CASSQLTSGASTDTQYF; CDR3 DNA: TGTGCCAGCAGCCAGCTTACTAGCGGGGCTAGCACAGATACGCAGTATTTT
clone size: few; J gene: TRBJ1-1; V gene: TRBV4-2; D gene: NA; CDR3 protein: CASSQDRGGTFF; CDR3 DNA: TGTGCCAGCAGCCAAGATAGGGGTGGAACTTTCTTT
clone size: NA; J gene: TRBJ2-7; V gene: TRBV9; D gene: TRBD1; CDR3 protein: CASSVSVGSDRNEQYF; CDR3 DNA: TGTGCCAGCAGCGTTTCAGTGGGGTCGGACAGGAACGAGCAGTACTTC
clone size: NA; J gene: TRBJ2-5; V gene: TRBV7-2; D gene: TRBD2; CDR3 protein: CASSLTAGGPGETQYF; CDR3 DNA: TGTGCCAGCAGCTTAACAGCGGGGGGGCCGGGTGAGACCCAGTACTTC
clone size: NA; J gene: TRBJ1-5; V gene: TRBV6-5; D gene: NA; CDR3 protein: CASGPEVNQPQHF; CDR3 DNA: TGTGCCAGCGGTCCTGAGGTTAATCAGCCCCAGCATTTT
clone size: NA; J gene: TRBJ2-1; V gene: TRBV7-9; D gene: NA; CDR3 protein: CASSLVRATSYNEQFF; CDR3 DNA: TGTGCCAGCAGCTTAGTGCGGGCTACGTCCTACAATGAGCAGTTCTTC
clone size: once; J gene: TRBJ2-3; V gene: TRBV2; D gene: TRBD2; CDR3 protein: CASSALAGGTDTQYF; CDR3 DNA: TGTGCCAGCAGTGCCCTAGCGGGGGGCACAGATACGCAGTATTTT
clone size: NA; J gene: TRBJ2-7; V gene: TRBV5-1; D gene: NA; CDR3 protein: CASSLCEGATYEQYF; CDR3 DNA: TGCGCCAGCAGCTTGTGCGAGGGCGCCACCTACGAGCAGTACTTC
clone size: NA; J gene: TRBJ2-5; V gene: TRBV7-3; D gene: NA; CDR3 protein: CASSPNGGQETQYF; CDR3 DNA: TGTGCCAGCAGCCCAAACGGGGGTCAAGAGACCCAGTACTTC
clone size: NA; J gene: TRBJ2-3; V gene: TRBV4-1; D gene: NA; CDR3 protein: CASSQDRDPDTQYF; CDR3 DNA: TGCGCCAGCAGCCAAGACCGGGATCCAGATACGCAGTATTTT
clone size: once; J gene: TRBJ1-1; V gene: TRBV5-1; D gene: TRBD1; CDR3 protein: CASSPRGLNTEAFF; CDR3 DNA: TGCGCCAGCAGCCCAAGGGGGCTAAACACTGAAGCTTTCTTT
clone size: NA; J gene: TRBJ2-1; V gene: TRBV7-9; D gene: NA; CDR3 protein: CASSLGFRDNEQFF; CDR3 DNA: TGTGCCAGCAGCTTAGGCTTTCGGGACAATGAGCAGTTCTTC
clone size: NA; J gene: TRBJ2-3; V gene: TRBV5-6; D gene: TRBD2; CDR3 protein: CASSYIAGNTDTQYF; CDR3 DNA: TGTGCCAGCAGCTATATAGCGGGAAATACAGATACGCAGTATTTT
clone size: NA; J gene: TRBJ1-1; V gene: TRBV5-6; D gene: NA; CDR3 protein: CASSLTREAYGAFF; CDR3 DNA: TGTGCCAGCAGCCTTACAAGGGAGGCGTACGGAGCTTTCTTT
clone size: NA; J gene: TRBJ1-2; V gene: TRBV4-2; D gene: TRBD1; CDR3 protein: CASSQDRTGANYGYTF; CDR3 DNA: TGTGCCAGCAGCCAAGACCGGACAGGGGCGAACTATGGCTACACCTTC
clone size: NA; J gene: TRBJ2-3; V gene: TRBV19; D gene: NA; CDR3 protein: CASSTWPARSDQDTQYF; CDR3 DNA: TGTGCCAGTAGTACATGGCCCGCGAGGAGCGATCAAGATACGCAGTATTTT
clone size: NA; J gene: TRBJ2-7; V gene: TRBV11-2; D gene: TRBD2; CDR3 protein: CASSLVSGRGEQYF; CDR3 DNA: TGTGCCAGCAGCTTAGTTAGCGGGAGAGGCGAGCAGTACTTC
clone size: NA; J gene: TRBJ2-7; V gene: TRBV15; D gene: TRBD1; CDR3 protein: CATSRDRSSYEQYF; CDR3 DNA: TGTGCCACCAGCAGGGACAGGAGCTCCTACGAGCAGTACTTC
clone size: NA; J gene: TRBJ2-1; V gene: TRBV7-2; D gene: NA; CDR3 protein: CASSLEGASYNEQFF; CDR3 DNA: TGTGCCAGCAGCTTAGAAGGGGCCTCCTACAATGAGCAGTTCTTC
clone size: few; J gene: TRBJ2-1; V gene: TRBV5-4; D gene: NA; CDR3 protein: CASSFGPVAAVNEQFF; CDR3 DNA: TGTGCCAGCAGCTTTGGTCCGGTCGCGGCAGTCAATGAGCAGTTCTTC
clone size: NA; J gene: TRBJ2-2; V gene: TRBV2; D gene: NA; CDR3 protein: CASSDPRATGELFF; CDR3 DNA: TGTGCCAGCAGTGACCCCAGGGCCACCGGGGAGCTGTTTTTT
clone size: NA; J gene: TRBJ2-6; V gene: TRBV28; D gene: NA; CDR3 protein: CAVNRRNSGANVLTF; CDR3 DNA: TGTGCCGTAAACAGGCGTAACTCTGGGGCCAACGTCCTGACTTTC
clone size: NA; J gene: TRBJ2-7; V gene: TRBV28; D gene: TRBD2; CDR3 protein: CASSDPGTSGRVPFEQYF; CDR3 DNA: TGTGCCAGCAGTGACCCTGGAACTAGCGGGAGGGTCCCCTTCGAGCAGTACTTC
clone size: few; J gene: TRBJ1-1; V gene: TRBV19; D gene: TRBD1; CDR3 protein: CASTPGTGAFF; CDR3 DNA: TGTGCCAGTACCCCCGGGACAGGGGCTTTCTTT
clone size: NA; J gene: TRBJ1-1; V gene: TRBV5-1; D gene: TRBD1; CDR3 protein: CASSLETGSEAFF; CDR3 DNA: TGCGCCAGCAGCTTGGAGACAGGGTCCGAAGCTTTCTTT
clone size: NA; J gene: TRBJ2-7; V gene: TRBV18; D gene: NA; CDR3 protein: CASSLAATYEQYF; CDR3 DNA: TGTGCCAGCTCACTAGCGGCAACCTACGAGCAGTACTTC
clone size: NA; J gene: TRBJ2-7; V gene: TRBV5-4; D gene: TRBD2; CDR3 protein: CASSLAGTSSSEQYF; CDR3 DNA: TGTGCCAGCAGCTTGGCGGGGACTAGTAGTTCCGAGCAGTACTTC
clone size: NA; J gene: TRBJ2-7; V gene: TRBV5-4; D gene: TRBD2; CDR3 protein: CASSLMSQWDFSGSSYEQYF; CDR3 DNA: TGTGCCAGCAGCTTGATGTCGCAGTGGGACTTCAGCGGGAGTTCCTACGAGCAGTACTTC
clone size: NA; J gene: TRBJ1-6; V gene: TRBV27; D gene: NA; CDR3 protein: CASRGLAGVYNSPLHF; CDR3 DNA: TGTGCCAGCAGGGGGTTGGCAGGGGTCTATAATTCACCCCTCCACTTT
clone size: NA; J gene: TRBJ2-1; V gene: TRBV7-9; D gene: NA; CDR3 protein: CSSSLGQDNEQFF; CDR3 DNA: TGTTCCAGCAGCTTAGGTCAGGACAATGAGCAGTTCTTC
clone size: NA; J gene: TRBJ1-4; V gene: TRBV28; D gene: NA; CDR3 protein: CASSLYRTNEKLFF; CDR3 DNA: TGTGCCAGCAGTTTGTACAGGACTAATGAAAAACTGTTTTTT
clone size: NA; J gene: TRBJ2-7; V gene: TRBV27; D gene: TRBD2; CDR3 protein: CASSGGAYEQYF; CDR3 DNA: TGTGCCAGTAGCGGGGGGGCCTACGAGCAGTACTTC
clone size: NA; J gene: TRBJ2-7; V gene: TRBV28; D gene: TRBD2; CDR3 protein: CASSSLGLAGYEQYF; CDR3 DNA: TGTGCCAGCAGTTCGCTCGGACTAGCGGGCTACGAGCAGTACTTC
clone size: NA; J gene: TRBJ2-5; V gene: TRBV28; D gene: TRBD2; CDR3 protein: CASSFGGAPGTQYF; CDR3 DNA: TGTGCCAGCAGTTTCGGGGGGGCCCCCGGGACCCAGTACTTC
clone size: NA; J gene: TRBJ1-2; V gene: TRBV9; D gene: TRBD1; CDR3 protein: CASSVAGQGANYGYTF; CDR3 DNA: TGTGCCAGCAGCGTAGCGGGACAGGGGGCTAACTATGGCTACACCTTC
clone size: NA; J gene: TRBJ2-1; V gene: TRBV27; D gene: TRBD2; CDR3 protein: CASSSGLAGDNEQFF; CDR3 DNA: TGTGCCAGCAGTTCGGGACTAGCGGGGGACAATGAGCAGTTCTTC
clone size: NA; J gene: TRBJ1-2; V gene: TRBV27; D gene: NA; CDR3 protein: CASSLDARRLYGYTF; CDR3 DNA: TGTGCCAGCAGTTTAGATGCGCGGCGTCTCTATGGCTACACCTTC
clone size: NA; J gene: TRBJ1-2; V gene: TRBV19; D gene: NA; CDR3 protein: CASLRNSISYGYTF; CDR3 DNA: TGTGCCAGCCTCAGAAATAGCATTTCTTATGGCTACACCTTC
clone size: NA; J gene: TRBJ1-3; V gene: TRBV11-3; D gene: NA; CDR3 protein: CASSSEGNRDSGNTIYF; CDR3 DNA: TGTGCCAGCAGCTCCGAAGGTAACAGGGACTCTGGAAACACCATATATTTT
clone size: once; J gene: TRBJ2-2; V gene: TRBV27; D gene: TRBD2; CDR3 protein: CASSLEGLAGGPSGELFF; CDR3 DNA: TGTGCCAGCAGTTTAGAGGGACTAGCGGGAGGGCCAAGCGGGGAGCTGTTTTTT
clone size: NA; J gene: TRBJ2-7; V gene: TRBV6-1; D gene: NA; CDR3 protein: CASSEGVWTGGYEQYF; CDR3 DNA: TGTGCCAGCAGTGAAGGAGTTTGGACTGGCGGTTACGAGCAGTACTTC
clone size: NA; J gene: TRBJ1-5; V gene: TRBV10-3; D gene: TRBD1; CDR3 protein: CAISGGQGLNQPQHF; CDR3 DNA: TGTGCCATCAGTGGGGGACAGGGCCTAAATCAGCCCCAGCATTTT
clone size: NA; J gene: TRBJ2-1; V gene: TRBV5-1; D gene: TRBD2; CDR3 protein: CASSLNSGNLYNEQFF; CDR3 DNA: TGCGCCAGCAGCTTAAATAGCGGGAACCTTTACAATGAGCAGTTCTTC
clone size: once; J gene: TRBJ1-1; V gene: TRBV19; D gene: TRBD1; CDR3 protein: CASSQGALINTEAFF; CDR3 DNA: TGTGCCAGTAGCCAGGGGGCTCTGATAAACACTGAAGCTTTCTTT